A single T cell receptor beta chain is shown here with its context. The antigen is not known. CDR1 is SGDLS, CDR2 YYNGEE, per germline. The CDR3 contains 14 residues. V lost 3 bases to trimming and J lost 5 bases, with 14 bases between them. The data were produced by immunoSEQ multiplex PCR, yet TCRdb's version contains in-frame clones alone and is incomplete. The table has 65,000 to 85,000 clones, roughly 87% seen once; the top ten hold about 8%. This specimen belongs to a study of graft-versus-host responses after intestinal transplantation. The sequence derives from a human donor who was the organ donor for an intestinal transplant. The rearrangement links TRBV9 to TRBJ2-5; D is perhaps TRBD1 (5 bases). Sequenced material: unstimulated CD8+ T cells sorted from spleen or lymph node cells, taken before transplant. In DNA, the CDR3 is TGTGCCAGCAGCGATTGGACAACCGGGGAGACCCAGTACTTC. Translated: CASSDWTTGETQYF.